These 18 T cell receptor beta chains were all obtained from the same sample, sequenced in a study of shared clonotypes between healthy human individuals (TCRdb year 2020). CD8 naive samples were CD45RO-negative cells positively selected for CCR7, giving a CD45RA+CCR7+ population that excluded TemRA cells. The library was generated by the immunoSEQ multiplex PCR assay. TCRdb retrieved this table from immuneACCESS and kept in-frame rearrangements only. Not all clones are present; in checked studies, unresolved V genes account for under half, and no reason is known for the remainder. Within this sample are about 2.1 million clones, with about 93% of them counted one time only. The ten largest clones represent approximately 1.7% of the sample. Sequencing was done on a sample of naive CD8+ T cells from PBMCs. What the cell subset or site label conveys for this sample: CD45RA+CCR7+. The receptors stem from a young man in good health. Some clones in this sample may be carry-over from other donors' samples.

The rearrangement joins TRBV13 to TRBJ1-1; unclear D gene. Per the germline V gene, CDR1 is PRHDT and CDR2 is FYEKMQ (reference sequence). Deletions cut 3 bases from V and 0 bases from J, with 11 bases between. This CDR3 comprises 15 residues. The CDR3 is CASSFGPRMNTEAFF. CDR3 coding DNA: TGTGCCAGCAGCTTCGGACCTAGGATGAACACTGAAGCTTTCTTT.

This sequence joins TRBV4-3 and TRBJ2-1; 12 positions agree with TRBD2. This CDR3 comprises 17 residues. Germline V gives CDR1 LGHNA, CDR2 YSLEER. V shed 0 bases and J 7 bases; nucleotides not matched to a gene: 7. This chain's CDR3 is CASSQDHRLAGVNEQFF. The CDR3 DNA follows: TGCGCCAGCAGCCAAGATCATCGACTAGCGGGAGTTAATGAGCAGTTCTTC.

V and J are TRBV11-2 and TRBJ2-1, with unresolved D. Per the germline V gene, CDR1 is SGHAT and CDR2 is FQNNGV. The V end lost 6 bases, the J end lost 9 bases, and 6 bases lay between the germline ends. The CDR3 is 10 residues long. This CDR3 reads CASSESEQFF. DNA of the CDR3: TGTGCCAGCAGTGAGAGTGAGCAGTTCTTC.

The chain joins TRBV11-2 to TRBJ1-1; TRBD1 is a possible D gene (5 bases). Between the trimmed V and J ends, which lost 5 bases and 1 base, there was a span of 23 bases. The CDR3 is 18 residues long. Looked up from germline, CDR1 is SGHAT and CDR2 is FQNNGV. CDR3 amino acids: CASSLFPGVRPENTEAFF. CDR3 sequence (DNA): TGTGCCAGCAGCCTTTTCCCGGGGGTAAGGCCCGAGAACACTGAAGCTTTCTTT. The variable domain in full, with the rest retrieved from reference TRBV11-2 and TRBJ1-1, is EAGVAQSPRYKIIEKRQSVAFWCNPISGHATLYWYQQILGQGPKLLIQFQNNGVVDDSQLPKDRFSAERLKGVDSTLKIQPAKLEDSAVYLCASSLFPGVRPENTEAFFGQGTRLTVV.

The rearrangement joins TRBV28 to TRBJ1-3, with a possible D match to TRBD1 (6 bases). The germline CDR1 and CDR2 sequences are MDHEN and SYDVKM. The CDR3 is 16 residues long. Trimming left V 7 bases short and J 4 bases short, with 20 bases between. The CDR3 bases are TGTGCCAGCAATGGGGGAACAGGGCAGGCGGGAAACACCATATATTTT. Translation gives CASNGGTGQAGNTIYF.

For this clone: The sample has other DNA sequences that encode this CDR3 too. The V and J genes are TRBV11-2 and TRBJ1-3; the D gene is possibly TRBD1 (6 bases). Germline CDR1 SGHAT, CDR2 FQNNGV. This CDR3 contains 15 residues. Trimming took 1 base from V and 2 from J, leaving 9 bases between them. The CDR3 region is CASSLGAGAGNTIYF. CDR3 in DNA: TGTGCCAGCAGCTTAGGCGCAGGGGCTGGAAACACCATATATTTT.

The genes are TRBV9 and TRBJ2-2; 9 nucleotides align to TRBD2. Germline V lookup: CDR1 SGDLS, CDR2 YYNGEE. With 1 base clipped from V and 3 bases from J, the junction kept 7 bases outside the gene matches. CDR3 length equals 17 residues. CDR3 sequence reads: CASSVSSTSGYTGELFF. The CDR3 DNA sequence: TGTGCCAGCAGCGTATCCTCGACTAGCGGCTACACCGGGGAGCTGTTTTTT.

The rearrangement links TRBV15 to TRBJ2-3, with a tentative D call TRBD2 (5 bases). The CDR3 contains 15 residues. Germline V gene data show CDR1 as LNHNV and CDR2 as YYDKDF (reference sequence). Trimming left V 3 bases short and J 4 bases short, with 14 bases between. The CDR3 spells CATSSPLGLADTQYF. CDR3 bases: TGTGCCACCAGCAGTCCCTTAGGACTGGCAGATACGCAGTATTTT.

As for this clone: Other DNA sequences in this sample translate to the same CDR3. This rearrangement joins TRBV9 to TRBJ2-1, with D perhaps TRBD1 (5 bases). The V end was cut by 3 bases, the J end by 7 bases, with 5 bases between. The CDR3 extends over 11 amino acids. Germline CDR1 SGDLS, CDR2 YYNGEE. The CDR3 DNA is TGTGCCAGCAGCGCAGGGAATGAGCAGTTCTTC. This encodes CASSAGNEQFF.

About this clone: Other DNA sequences in the same sample also yield this CDR3. In DNA, the CDR3 is TGTGCCACCAGCGGCGACAGGGGCGGGAATCAGCCCCAGCATTTT. It codes for CATSGDRGGNQPQHF. The V and J genes are TRBV15 and TRBJ1-5, with 8 bases aligning to TRBD1. The length of the CDR3 is 15 residues. J gave up 4 bases and V 5 bases, and 7 bases lay outside the gene matches. In germline, CDR1 is LNHNV, CDR2 YYDKDF (reference sequence).

The rearrangement joins TRBV29-1 to TRBJ2-1, with D maybe TRBD1 (6 bases). The CDR3 is 12 amino acids. CDR1 is SQVTM and CDR2 is ANQGSEA in the germline V gene. Trimming took 8 bases from V and 6 from J, leaving 14 bases between them. The CDR3: CSTHTGPNEQFF. The CDR3 DNA sequence: TGCAGCACCCACACAGGGCCCAATGAGCAGTTCTTC.

The DNA for the CDR3 is TGTGCCACCAGCGGCGCCCGCGAGGGCATTCAGCCCCAGCATTTT. Translating gives CATSGAREGIQPQHF. The V and J genes are TRBV15 and TRBJ1-5; D ambiguous. Germline CDR1 and CDR2: LNHNV and YYDKDF (reference sequence). Trimming stripped 5 bases from V and 6 bases from J, with 17 bases between. The CDR3 runs 15 residues.

This clone has a single count. The V call is TRBV27, the J call TRBJ1-1; 7 nucleotides agree with TRBD1. The CDR3 contains 16 residues. The J segment lost 5 bases and the V segment lost 5 bases, leaving 14 bases of the junction unmatched. Germline loops: CDR1 MNHEY, CDR2 SMNVEV (reference sequence). The CDR3, as DNA: TGTGCCAGCAGTGACCAGGGGGACGGGTTTGGGACTGAAGCTTTCTTT. Protein: CASSDQGDGFGTEAFF.

The table lists this clone with a count of one. The chain links TRBV14 to TRBJ2-7; 8 nucleotides align to TRBD2. Losses at the gene ends were 4 bases for V and 5 bases for J; bases not matched to a gene: 10. Looked up from germline, CDR1 is SGHDN and CDR2 is FVKESK. The CDR3 is 15 residues long. Here the CDR3 reads CASSLLREGSDEQYF. The DNA for the CDR3 is TGTGCCAGCAGCCTCCTCCGGGAGGGGAGCGACGAGCAGTACTTC.

Notes on this clone: Other DNA sequences in this sample translate to the same CDR3. The CDR3 loop reads CASTGTYEQYF. In nucleotides, the CDR3 is TGTGCCAGCACAGGGACCTACGAGCAGTACTTC. J is TRBJ2-7 and V is TRBV28, with a weak D call TRBD1 (5 bases). V was trimmed by 7 bases and J by 2 bases, leaving 6 bases between them. CDR1 MDHEN and CDR2 SYDVKM come from the germline V gene. This CDR3 has 11 amino acids.

The J gene is TRBJ2-1, the V gene TRBV19; maybe TRBD2 (6 bases). V lost 0 bases to trimming and J lost 9 bases, with 12 bases between them. This CDR3 has 14 amino acids. Germline assignment: CDR1 LNHDA and CDR2 SQIVND (reference sequence). The CDR3 sequence: CASSIERVGGEQFF. Written as DNA, the CDR3 is TGTGCCAGTAGTATAGAAAGGGTCGGGGGTGAGCAGTTCTTC.

The chain links TRBV27 to TRBJ2-1, with 11 positions matching TRBD1. Losses at the gene ends were 1 base for V and 8 bases for J; bases not matched to a gene: 7. This CDR3 is 16 amino acids long. Per germline, CDR1 MNHEY and CDR2 SMNVEV (reference sequence). CDR3 amino acids: CASSLLRTGGTDEQFF. The CDR3 nucleotides read TGTGCCAGCAGTTTATTGCGGACAGGGGGCACAGATGAGCAGTTCTTC.

This chain connects TRBV2 to TRBJ1-1; D is ambiguous. CDR3 length equals 16 residues. CDR1 is SNHLY, CDR2 FYNNEI, per germline. V lost 6 bases and J 0 bases, leaving 17 bases between the germline ends. CDR3 bases: TGTGCCAGCAGGGATCGGCCGGAATCCATGAACACTGAAGCTTTCTTT. Translated, it gives CASRDRPESMNTEAFF.